What follows describes a single T cell receptor (beta chain). Its matching antigen is unknown. The primer mix had 60 Vbeta and 13 Jbeta primers. Per the study methods: A later analysis tallied about 80 million unique TCR beta chains, around 10 million of them shared. Sequencing was performed with immunoSEQ multiplex PCR; in TCRdb, only in-frame clones are kept and a portion is missing. V and J calls and clone size follow that table, whereas D and trimming were derived from the DNA. The data show about 130,000 clones, under 85% seen once. This record belongs to a study of cytomegalovirus exposure and HLA in healthy donors. The CDR3 is made up of 12 amino acids. Germline CDR1 and CDR2: LGHNA and YSLEER. Trimming removed 5 bases at V and 6 bases at J, with 9 bases between. Study outcomes and limitations: Several of the most significant clusters appeared linked to common viral pathogens, based on a later analysis.

The chain recombines TRBV4-3 with TRBJ2-3; D gene unclear. This clonotype originated in a woman aged 45-59 years in good health and CMV-seropositive. The sequenced sample consisted of PBMCs. CDR3 coding DNA: TGCGCCAGCAGCAACGGAGCGGATACGCAGTATTTT. The encoded protein is CASSNGADTQYF.